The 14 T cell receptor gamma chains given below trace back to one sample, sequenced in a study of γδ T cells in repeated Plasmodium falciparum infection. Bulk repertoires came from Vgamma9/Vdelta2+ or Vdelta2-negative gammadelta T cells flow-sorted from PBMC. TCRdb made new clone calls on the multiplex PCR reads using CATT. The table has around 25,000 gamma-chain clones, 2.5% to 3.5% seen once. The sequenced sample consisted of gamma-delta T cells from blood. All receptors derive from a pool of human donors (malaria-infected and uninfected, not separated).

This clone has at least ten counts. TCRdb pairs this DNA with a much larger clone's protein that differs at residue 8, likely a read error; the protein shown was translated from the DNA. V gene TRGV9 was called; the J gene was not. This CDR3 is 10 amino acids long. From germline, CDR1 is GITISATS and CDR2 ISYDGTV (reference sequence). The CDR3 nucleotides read TGTGCCTTCAGGACTCCTAAGAGACTCTTT. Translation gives CAFRTPKRLF.

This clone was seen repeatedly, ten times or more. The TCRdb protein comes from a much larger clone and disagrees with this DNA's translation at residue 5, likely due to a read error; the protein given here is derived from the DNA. The CDR3 DNA is TGTGCCTTGTGGGGGGTGCGGGTGATGGGCAAAAAAATCAAGGTATTT. Translating gives CALWGVRVMGKKIKVF. This chain connects TRGV9 to TRGJP. Germline loops: CDR1 GITISATS, CDR2 ISYDGTV (reference sequence). The CDR3 sequence is 16 residues long.

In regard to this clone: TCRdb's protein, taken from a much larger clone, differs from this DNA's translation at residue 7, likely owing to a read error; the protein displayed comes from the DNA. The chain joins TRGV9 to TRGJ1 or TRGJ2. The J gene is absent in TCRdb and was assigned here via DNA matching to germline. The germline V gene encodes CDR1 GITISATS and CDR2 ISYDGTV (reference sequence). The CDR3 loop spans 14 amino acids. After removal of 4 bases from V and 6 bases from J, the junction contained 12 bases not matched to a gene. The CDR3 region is CALWDHHQAYKKLF. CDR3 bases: TGTGCCTTGTGGGACCACCACCAGGCTTATAAGAAACTCTTT.

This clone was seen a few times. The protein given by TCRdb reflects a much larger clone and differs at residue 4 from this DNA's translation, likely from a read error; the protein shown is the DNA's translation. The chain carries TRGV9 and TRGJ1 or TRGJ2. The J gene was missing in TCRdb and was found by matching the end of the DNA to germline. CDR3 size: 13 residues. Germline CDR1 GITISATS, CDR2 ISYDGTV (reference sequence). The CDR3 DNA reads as TGTGCCTTGCGGGAGGTGATGAGGAATAAGAAACTCTTT. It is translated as CALREVMRNKKLF.

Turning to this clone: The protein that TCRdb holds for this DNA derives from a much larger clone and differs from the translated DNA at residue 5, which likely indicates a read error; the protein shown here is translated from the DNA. The DNA of the CDR3 is TGTGCCACCTGGGGCCGACTTTATTATAAGAAACTCTTT. Translating it yields CATWGRLYYKKLF. The J gene is TRGJ1 or TRGJ2, the V gene TRGV3. Here the J gene came from matching the DNA to germline, since TCRdb omits it. V dropped 5 bases and J dropped 3; count of bases not matched to a gene: 7. The CDR3 totals 13 residues. CDR1 is VTNTFY and CDR2 is YDVSTARD in the germline V gene (reference sequence).

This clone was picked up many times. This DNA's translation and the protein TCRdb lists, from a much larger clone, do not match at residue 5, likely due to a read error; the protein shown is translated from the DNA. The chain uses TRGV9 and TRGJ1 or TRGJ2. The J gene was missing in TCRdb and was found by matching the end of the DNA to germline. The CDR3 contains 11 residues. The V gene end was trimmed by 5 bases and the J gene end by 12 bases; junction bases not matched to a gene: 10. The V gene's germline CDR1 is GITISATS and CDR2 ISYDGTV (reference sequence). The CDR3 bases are TGTGCCTTGTGGGGGGGCGGCGGGAAACTCTTT. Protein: CALWGGGGKLF.

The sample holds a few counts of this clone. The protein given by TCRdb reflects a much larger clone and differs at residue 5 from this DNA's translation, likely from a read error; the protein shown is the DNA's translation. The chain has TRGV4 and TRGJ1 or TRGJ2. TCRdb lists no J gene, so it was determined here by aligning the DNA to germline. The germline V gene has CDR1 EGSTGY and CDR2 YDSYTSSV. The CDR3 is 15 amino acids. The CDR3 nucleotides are TGTGCCACCTGGGGTGGGCACCCCTTTGGGGATAAGAAACTCTTT. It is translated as CATWGGHPFGDKKLF.

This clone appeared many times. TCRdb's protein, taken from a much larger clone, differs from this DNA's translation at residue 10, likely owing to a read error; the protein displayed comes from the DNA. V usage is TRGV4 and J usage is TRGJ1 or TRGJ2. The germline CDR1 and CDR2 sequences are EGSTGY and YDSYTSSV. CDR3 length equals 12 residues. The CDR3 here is CATWVPYYKRLF. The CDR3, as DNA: TGTGCCACCTGGGTCCCTTATTATAAGAGACTCTTT.

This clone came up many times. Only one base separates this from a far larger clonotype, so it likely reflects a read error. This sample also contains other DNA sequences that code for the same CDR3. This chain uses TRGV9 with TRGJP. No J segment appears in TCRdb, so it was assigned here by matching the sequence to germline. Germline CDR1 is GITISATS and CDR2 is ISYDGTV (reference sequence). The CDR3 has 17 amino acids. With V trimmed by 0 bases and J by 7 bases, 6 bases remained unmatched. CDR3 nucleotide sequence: TGTGCCTTGTGGGAGGTGAACCCTGAGTTGGGCAAAAAAATCAAGGTATTT. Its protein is CALWEVNPELGKKIKVF.

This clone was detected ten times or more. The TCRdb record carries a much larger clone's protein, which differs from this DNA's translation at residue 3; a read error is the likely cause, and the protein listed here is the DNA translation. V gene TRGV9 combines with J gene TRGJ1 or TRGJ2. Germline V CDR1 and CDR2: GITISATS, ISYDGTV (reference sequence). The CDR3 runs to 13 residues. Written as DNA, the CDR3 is TGTGCCTCGTGGGAGGTGTACTGTTATAAGAAACTCTTT. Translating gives CASWEVYCYKKLF.

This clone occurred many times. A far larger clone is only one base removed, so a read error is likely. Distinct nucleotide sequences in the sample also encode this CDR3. Written as DNA, the CDR3 is TGTGCCTTATGGGAGGTGCACAATGGCGAAAATTATAAGAAACTCTTT. This gives the protein CALWEVHNGENYKKLF. This chain joins TRGV9 and TRGJ1 or TRGJ2. The J gene, not given by TCRdb, was assigned here from a germline match of the nucleotide sequence. The CDR3 spans 16 residues. Germline lookup yields CDR1 GITISATS and CDR2 ISYDGTV (reference sequence).

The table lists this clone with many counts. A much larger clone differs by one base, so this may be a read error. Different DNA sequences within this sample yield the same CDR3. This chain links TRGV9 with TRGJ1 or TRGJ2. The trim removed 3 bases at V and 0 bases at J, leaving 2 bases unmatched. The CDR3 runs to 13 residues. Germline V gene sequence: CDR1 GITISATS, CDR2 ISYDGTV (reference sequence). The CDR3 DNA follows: TGTGCCTTGTGGGAGCTGAATTATTATAAGAAACTCTTT. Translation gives CALWELNYYKKLF.

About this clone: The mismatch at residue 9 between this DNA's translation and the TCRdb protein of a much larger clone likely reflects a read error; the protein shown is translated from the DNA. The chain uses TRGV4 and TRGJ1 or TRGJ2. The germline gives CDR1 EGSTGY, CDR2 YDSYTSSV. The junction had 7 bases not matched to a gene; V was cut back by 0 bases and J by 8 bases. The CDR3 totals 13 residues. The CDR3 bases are TGTGCCACCTGGGATGGGCTGCGTGATAAGAAACTCTTT. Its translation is CATWDGLRDKKLF.

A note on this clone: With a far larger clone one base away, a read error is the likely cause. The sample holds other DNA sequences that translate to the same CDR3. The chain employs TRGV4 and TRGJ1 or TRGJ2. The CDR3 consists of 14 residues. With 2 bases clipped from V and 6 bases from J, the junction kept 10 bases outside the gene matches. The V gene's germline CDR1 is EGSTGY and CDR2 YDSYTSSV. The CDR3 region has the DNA TGTGCCACCTGGGATGCAGTATCCGGTTATAAGAAACTCTTT. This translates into CATWDAVSGYKKLF.